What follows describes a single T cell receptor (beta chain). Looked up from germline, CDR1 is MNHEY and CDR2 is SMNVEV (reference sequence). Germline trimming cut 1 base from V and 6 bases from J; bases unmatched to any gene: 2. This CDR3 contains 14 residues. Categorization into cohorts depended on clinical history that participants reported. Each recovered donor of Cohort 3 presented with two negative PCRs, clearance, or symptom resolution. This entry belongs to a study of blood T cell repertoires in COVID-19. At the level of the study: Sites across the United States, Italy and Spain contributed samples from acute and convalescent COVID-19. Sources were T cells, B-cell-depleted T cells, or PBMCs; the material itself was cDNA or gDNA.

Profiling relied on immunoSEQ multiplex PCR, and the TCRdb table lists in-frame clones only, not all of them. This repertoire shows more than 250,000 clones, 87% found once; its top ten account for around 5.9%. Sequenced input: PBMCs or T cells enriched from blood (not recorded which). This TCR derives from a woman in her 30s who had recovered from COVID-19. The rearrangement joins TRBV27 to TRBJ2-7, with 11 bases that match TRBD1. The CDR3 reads CASSLWTGGSEQYF. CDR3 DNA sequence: TGTGCCAGCAGTTTATGGACAGGGGGCTCCGAGCAGTACTTC.